Presented here are 30 T cell receptor beta chains from one specimen sequenced in a study of blood T cell repertoires in COVID-19 (TCRdb year 2020). Library generation was performed with the immunoSEQ multiplex PCR assay. Imported from immuneACCESS, the table was reduced by TCRdb to in-frame sequences with V and J called. These copies leave out some clones; in studies compared against another copy, an unresolved V gene accounts for under half, and the cause of the remainder is not known. The sample yields about 260,000 clones; around 87% were counted once. Roughly 2.2% of the sample is in the top ten clones. The specimen was peripheral blood. These receptors were taken from a woman aged 45-65 years who had recovered from COVID-19.

This chain uses TRBV25-1 with TRBJ2-1; the match to TRBD2 covers 11 bases. The CDR3 covers 14 residues. Germline V gene sequence: CDR1 MGHDK, CDR2 SYGVNS. The junction had 5 bases not matched to a gene; V was cut back by 8 bases and J by 5 bases. Here the CDR3 reads CASGLAGMNNEQFF. DNA of the CDR3: TGTGCCAGCGGACTAGCGGGCATGAACAATGAGCAGTTCTTC. The full variable domain, completed using reference TRBV25-1 and TRBJ2-1, is EADIYQTPRYLVIGTGKKITLECSQTMGHDKMYWYQQDPGMELHLIHYSYGVNSTEKGDLSSESTVSRIRTEHFPLTLESARPSHTSQYLCASGLAGMNNEQFFGPGTRLTVL.

This clone was detected only a few times. CDR3: CASSSDTLKPSEQYF. CDR3 coding DNA: TGCGCCAGCAGTTCCGACACCCTCAAGCCGAGTGAGCAGTACTTC. The rearrangement joins TRBV5-1 to TRBJ2-7; unclear D gene. This CDR3 is 15 amino acids long. V was cut by 5 bases and J by 7 bases, with 22 bases left in between. Germline V gene lookup returns CDR1 SGHRS and CDR2 YFSETQ.

The J gene is TRBJ2-7, the V gene TRBV7-2, with TRBD2 identical over 8 bases. The V gene's germline CDR1 is SGHTA and CDR2 FQGNSA. The CDR3 length is 16 residues. With V trimmed by 1 base and J by 3 bases, 8 bases remained unmatched. The CDR3 sequence is CASSLGDSGNYYEQYF. DNA for the CDR3: TGTGCCAGCAGCTTAGGAGATAGCGGGAATTACTACGAGCAGTACTTC.

The chain joins TRBV30 to TRBJ2-7, with unresolved D. The CDR3 consists of 13 residues. Germline loops: CDR1 GTSNPN, CDR2 SVGIG (reference sequence). V lost 0 bases and J lost 3, with 9 bases in between. The CDR3 nucleotides read TGTGCCTGGAGTGTACGGGTGGGCTACGAGCAGTACTTC. Its translation: CAWSVRVGYEQYF.

The rearrangement joins TRBV18 to TRBJ1-1; D is undetermined. The germline V gene encodes CDR1 KGHSH and CDR2 LQKENI. Trimming shortened V by 1 base and J by 4 bases, and 4 bases separated the two germline ends. This CDR3 is built from 12 residues. The CDR3 DNA reads TGTGCCAGCTCACCACAGAGCACTGAAGCTTTCTTT. It specifies CASSPQSTEAFF.

V and J are TRBV28 and TRBJ1-1; a weak D match, TRBD1 (6 bases). The CDR3 consists of 14 residues. Trimming cost V 3 bases and J 3 bases, with 11 bases left between them. Germline V gene sequence: CDR1 MDHEN, CDR2 SYDVKM. CDR3 nucleotide sequence: TGTGCCAGCAGTTTGAGGACAGCGGACACTGAAGCTTTCTTT. It is translated as CASSLRTADTEAFF.

This rearrangement joins TRBV9 to TRBJ1-1; D is unclear. CDR1 is SGDLS and CDR2 is YYNGEE in the germline V gene. This CDR3 comprises 16 residues. V dropped 4 bases and J dropped 0 bases, with 16 bases sitting between them. In DNA, the CDR3 is TGTGCCAGCAGCCCTTGGGAGCATCACTTGAACACTGAAGCTTTCTTT. It is translated as CASSPWEHHLNTEAFF.

This chain connects TRBV11-2 to TRBJ2-3, with TRBD2 matching 13 bases. The germline CDR1 and CDR2 sequences are SGHAT and FQNNGV. The ends lost 5 bases at V and 0 bases at J; junction bases unmatched: 5. This CDR3 is 17 amino acids long. CDR3 region: CASSPTSGRPSTDTQYF. The CDR3 nucleotides read TGTGCCAGCAGCCCGACTAGCGGGAGGCCGAGCACAGATACGCAGTATTTT.

The chain has TRBV6-5 and TRBJ1-2; D is undetermined. V was shortened by 4 bases and J by 0 bases, with 9 bases between the two germline ends. The CDR3 runs to 14 residues. Looked up from germline, CDR1 is MNHEY and CDR2 is SVGAGI. CDR3 nucleotide sequence: TGTGCCAGCAGTTCCACGCGGCCTAACTATGGCTACACCTTC. This sequence encodes CASSSTRPNYGYTF.

This chain uses TRBV11-2 with TRBJ1-6, with D perhaps TRBD1 (5 bases). Germline loops: CDR1 SGHAT, CDR2 FQNNGV. V was shortened by 5 bases and J by 4 bases, with 24 bases between the two germline ends. This CDR3 spans 19 amino acids. This chain's CDR3 is CASSLGFGTPQVYNSPLHF. The CDR3 DNA sequence: TGTGCCAGCAGCCTGGGATTCGGGACTCCGCAGGTTTATAATTCACCCCTCCACTTT.

The rearrangement uses TRBV5-8 and TRBJ2-7; no definite D call. Trimming shortened V by 4 bases and J by 0 bases, and 8 bases separated the two germline ends. The CDR3 is 13 amino acids. Germline-derived CDR1 and CDR2 are SGHTS and YDEGEE. CDR3 protein: CASSATTSYEQYF. CDR3 bases: TGTGCCAGCAGCGCTACCACCTCCTACGAGCAGTACTTC. Based on the CDR3 plus reference TRBV5-8 and TRBJ2-7, the full variable domain is EAGVTQSPTHLIKTRGQQATLRCSPISGHTSVYWYQQALGLGLQFLLWYDEGEERNRGNFPPRFSGRQFPNYSSELNVNALELEDSALYLCASSATTSYEQYFGPGTRLTVT.

The chain combines TRBV11-1 with TRBJ2-5; TRBD2 agrees at 8 bases. In germline, CDR1 is SGHAT, CDR2 FQDESV (reference sequence). V shed 8 bases and J 7 bases; nucleotides not matched to a gene: 9. CDR3 length equals 13 residues. The CDR3 region is CASASGSRGTQYF. CDR3 coding DNA: TGTGCCAGCGCGAGCGGGAGTCGTGGGACCCAGTACTTC.

The chain employs TRBV7-2 and TRBJ2-1; weak D call: TRBD1 (6 bases). V lost 4 bases, J lost 1 base, and 11 bases lay in between. CDR1 is SGHTA, CDR2 FQGNSA, per germline. The CDR3 has 15 amino acids. CDR3 sequence (DNA): TGTGCCAGCAGCTCCCAGGGGATTTCCTACAATGAGCAGTTCTTC. It codes for CASSSQGISYNEQFF.

The chain employs TRBV12-5 and TRBJ2-7; perhaps TRBD2 as D (7 bases). The CDR3 totals 16 residues. V was pared by 2 bases and J by 3 bases, with 17 bases between. The germline gives CDR1 LGHNT, CDR2 FRNRAP. The CDR3 loop is CASGLTRGGIVYEQYF. In DNA form, the CDR3 reads TGTGCTAGTGGTTTGACTAGGGGGGGTATTGTCTACGAGCAGTACTTC.

The chain uses TRBV7-9 and TRBJ1-1, with 7 nucleotides matching TRBD1. There are 15 residues in the CDR3. The trim removed 4 bases at V and 4 bases at J, leaving 9 bases unmatched. Germline-derived CDR1 and CDR2 are SEHNR and FQNEAQ (reference sequence). CDR3 sequence reads: CASSSRSGGFTEAFF. The CDR3 bases are TGTGCCAGCAGCTCCCGGTCAGGGGGGTTCACTGAAGCTTTCTTT.

The CDR3 sequence is CASRTRQNTEAFF. The CDR3 DNA reads as TGCGCCAGCAGGACCCGACAGAACACTGAAGCTTTCTTT. The chain carries TRBV5-1 and TRBJ1-1; D gene unclear. Germline assignment: CDR1 SGHRS and CDR2 YFSETQ. V was shortened by 5 bases and J by 1 base, with 9 bases between the two germline ends. The CDR3 spans 13 residues. Full variable domain (rest looked up from reference TRBV5-1 and TRBJ1-1): KAGVTQTPRYLIKTRGQQVTLSCSPISGHRSVSWYQQTPGQGLQFLFEYFSETQRNKGNFPGRFSGRQFSNSRSEMNVSTLELGDSALYLCASRTRQNTEAFFGQGTRLTVV.

The table lists this clone with a few counts. This rearrangement joins TRBV5-1 to TRBJ2-7, with D possibly being TRBD2 (6 bases). The CDR3 covers 15 residues. Trimming stripped 5 bases from V and 1 base from J, with 16 bases between. Germline CDR1 and CDR2: SGHRS and YFSETQ. The CDR3 reads CASRRDGLISYEQYF. In DNA, the CDR3 is TGCGCCAGCAGGCGGGACGGACTCATATCCTACGAGCAGTACTTC.

The genes are TRBV3-1 (or the pseudogene TRBV3-2) and TRBJ2-3, with no clear D. The CDR3 is made up of 15 amino acids. CDR1 is LGHDT, CDR2 YNNKEL, per germline (reference sequence). The V gene lost 1 base and the J gene lost 5 bases, with 13 bases spanning the gap. The CDR3 DNA reads TGTGCCAGCAGCCAAGTCCCCCTGACTGGAGATACGCAGTATTTT. Translation: CASSQVPLTGDTQYF.

This clone was detected a few times. The chain carries TRBV5-4 and TRBJ2-1; 7 bases are shared with TRBD1. The V gene's germline CDR1 is SGHNT and CDR2 YYREEE (reference sequence). The CDR3 runs to 14 residues. V shed 2 bases and J 7 bases; nucleotides not matched to a gene: 6. The CDR3 nucleotides read TGTGCCAGCAGCTTCGACAGGGTGAGAAATGAGCAGTTCTTC. Its protein product is CASSFDRVRNEQFF.

The chain combines TRBV27 with TRBJ1-1; D remains ambiguous. The CDR3 covers 16 residues. Trimming removed 5 bases from V and 0 bases from J, with 16 bases in between. Germline V gives CDR1 MNHEY, CDR2 SMNVEV (reference sequence). The CDR3 DNA follows: TGTGCCAGCAGTCGCGCCCCATCTAAGTTGAACACTGAAGCTTTCTTT. Protein: CASSRAPSKLNTEAFF.

A single count supports this clone. The rearrangement joins TRBV12-5 to TRBJ1-1, with D hard to call. CDR3 length: 15 residues. V lost 2 bases to trimming and J lost 1 base, with 11 bases between them. From germline, CDR1 is LGHNT and CDR2 FRNRAP. This CDR3 reads CASGLSGPPNTEAFF. CDR3 DNA: TGTGCTAGTGGTTTGAGTGGCCCTCCGAACACTGAAGCTTTCTTT.

The chain couples TRBV19 to TRBJ2-1; D is uncertain. The CDR3 has 13 residues. Trimming took off 3 bases at V and 10 bases at J, with 13 bases between the two ends. Germline CDR1 LNHDA, CDR2 SQIVND (reference sequence). The CDR3 DNA sequence: TGTGCCAGTAGTATTCGATCACAACCAGAGCAGTTCTTC. It is translated as CASSIRSQPEQFF. The full variable domain, with the rest looked up from reference TRBV19 and TRBJ2-1, is DGGITQSPKYLFRKEGQNVTLSCEQNLNHDAMYWYRQDPGQGLRLIYYSQIVNDFQKGDIAEGYSVSREKKESFPLTVTSAQKNPTAFYLCASSIRSQPEQFFGPGTRLTVL.

V is TRBV2 and J is TRBJ1-1; possibly TRBD1 for D (5 bases). The CDR3 covers 14 residues. The V gene's germline CDR1 is SNHLY and CDR2 FYNNEI. V dropped 4 bases and J dropped 2 bases, with 11 bases sitting between them. The CDR3 region is CASSGKGFNTEAFF. The CDR3 DNA follows: TGTGCCAGCAGTGGAAAGGGGTTCAACACTGAAGCTTTCTTT.

The chain employs TRBV5-1 and TRBJ1-2; D remains unclear. V lost 4 bases and J 4 bases, leaving 20 bases between the germline ends. CDR1 and CDR2 (germline): SGHRS, YFSETQ. The CDR3 loop spans 16 amino acids. CDR3 coding DNA: TGCGCCAGCAGCCAAGCCTTAGGCGGCACGACCTATGGCTACACCTTC. It codes for CASSQALGGTTYGYTF.

The chain couples TRBV27 to TRBJ2-1, with 8 bases fitting TRBD1. Germline CDR1 is MNHEY and CDR2 is SMNVEV (reference sequence). CDR3 length: 14 residues. Germline trimming cut 7 bases from V and 8 bases from J; bases unmatched to any gene: 10. The CDR3 reads CASTSTGAFYEQFF. In DNA, the CDR3 is TGTGCCAGCACATCGACAGGGGCTTTCTATGAGCAGTTCTTC.

The chain employs TRBV27 and TRBJ1-3; tentatively, D is TRBD1 (6 bases). The germline V gene encodes CDR1 MNHEY and CDR2 SMNVEV (reference sequence). V gave up 3 bases and J gave up 3 bases, with 9 bases separating them. The CDR3 runs to 14 residues. The CDR3 DNA is TGTGCCAGCAGTTTCAGGGGTTTTGGAAACACCATATATTTT. This sequence encodes CASSFRGFGNTIYF.

The CDR3 bases are TGTGCCAGCAGCCAAGACCGCCGGAGGGGCGGATATAGCAATCAGCCCCAGCATTTT. This codes for CASSQDRRRGGYSNQPQHF. This chain connects TRBV4-2 to TRBJ1-5; tentatively, D is TRBD1 (5 bases). CDR1 and CDR2 from the germline V gene are LGHNA and YNFKEQ. V was trimmed by 0 bases and J by 0 bases, leaving 18 bases between them. This CDR3 region has 19 residues.

The rearrangement links TRBV7-2 to TRBJ2-7; TRBD2 is a possible D gene (5 bases). V was clipped by 6 bases and J by 0 bases, with 9 bases between them. The CDR3 loop spans 13 amino acids. Germline CDR1 is SGHTA and CDR2 is FQGNSA. The CDR3 DNA is TGTGCCAGCAGGACGGGAAGCTCCTACGAGCAGTACTTC. This encodes CASRTGSSYEQYF.

The chain combines TRBV29-1 with TRBJ2-2; D is possibly TRBD1 (6 bases). The V gene's germline CDR1 is SQVTM and CDR2 ANQGSEA. The ends were cut back, 4 bases at V and 0 bases at J, with 12 bases in the middle. The CDR3 covers 15 residues. CDR3 protein: CSVARQGPNTGELFF. As DNA, the CDR3 is TGCAGCGTTGCACGGCAGGGGCCGAACACCGGGGAGCTGTTTTTT.

The chain has TRBV7-2 and TRBJ1-1, with D maybe TRBD1 (5 bases). V shed 4 bases and J shed 1 base, with 10 bases lying between them. Germline CDR1 reads SGHTA; CDR2 reads FQGNSA. This CDR3 contains 14 residues. CDR3 in amino acids: CASSSRGPNTEAFF. CDR3 bases: TGTGCCAGCAGCTCAAGGGGTCCGAACACTGAAGCTTTCTTT.